A single sample is the source of the 9 T cell receptor beta chains below, sequenced in a study of T cells after yellow fever vaccination. Each CDR3 protein is one row after TCRdb ran MiXCR on the 5' RACE reads. Of 340,000 or so distinct CDR3 sequences in the sample, around an eighth were seen once. Sequencing was performed on CD4+ T cells sorted from PBMCs, taken 15 days after the yellow fever booster vaccination. These receptor sequences come from a man younger than 35 who received the YFV17D yellow fever vaccine.

The table lists this clonotype with many counts. The chain joins TRBV7-2 to TRBJ2-2, with D uncertain. The V end was cut by 3 bases, the J end by 6 bases, with 11 bases between. Per germline, CDR1 SGHTA and CDR2 FQGNSA. The CDR3 spans 14 residues. CDR3 residues: CASSFVYLAGELFF. The CDR3 DNA reads as TGTGCCAGCAGCTTTGTGTATTTGGCCGGGGAGCTGTTTTTT.

In this sample, this clonotype turned up a few times. The chain joins TRBV7-2 to TRBJ2-2, with a tentative D call TRBD2 (5 bases). This CDR3 has 15 amino acids. Germline V gene data show CDR1 as SGHTA and CDR2 as FQGNSA. Trimming cost V 4 bases and J 8 bases, with 17 bases left between them. CDR3 bases: TGTGCCAGCAGCTCCGACAAGACTACACGTGGGGAGCTGTTTTTT. It yields the protein CASSSDKTTRGELFF.

The genes are TRBV7-2 and TRBJ2-1; D unclear. The length of the CDR3 is 13 residues. Per the germline V gene, CDR1 is SGHTA and CDR2 is FQGNSA. V was pared by 1 base and J by 9 bases, with 10 bases between. CDR3 nucleotides: TGTGCCAGCAGCTTAGTAGGTGGGCTTGAGCAGTTCTTC. It encodes CASSLVGGLEQFF.

The chain is built from TRBV6-2 or TRBV6-3 and TRBJ1-1, with D possibly matching TRBD1 (6 bases). V shed 7 bases and J shed 10 bases, with 19 bases lying between them. CDR1 MNHEY and CDR2 SVGEGT come from the germline V gene. The CDR3 totals 13 residues. The CDR3 is CASKKRQAGGAFF. CDR3 nucleotides: TGTGCCAGCAAGAAACGACAGGCTGGAGGAGCTTTCTTT.

This clonotype was seen once. This chain joins TRBV12-3 or TRBV12-4 and TRBJ2-6; D is perhaps TRBD1 (6 bases). There are 17 residues in the CDR3. V shed 1 base and J shed 0 bases, with 10 bases lying between them. CDR3 sequence reads: CASSLGTDSSGANVLTF. The CDR3 DNA sequence: TGTGCCAGCAGTTTAGGGACAGACAGCTCTGGGGCCAACGTCCTGACTTTC.

The rearrangement links TRBV27 to TRBJ2-1; 7 bases map to TRBD1. The CDR3 extends over 17 amino acids. The germline V gene has CDR1 MNHEY and CDR2 SMNVEV (reference sequence). J lost 0 bases, V lost 5 bases, and 10 bases had no gene match. CDR3 region: CASSPYLTGTSYNEQFF. The DNA for the CDR3 is TGTGCCAGCAGTCCCTACCTGACAGGGACCTCCTACAATGAGCAGTTCTTC.

This clonotype was counted ten times or more. V and J are TRBV7-2 and TRBJ2-5; possibly TRBD1 for D (5 bases). Germline CDR1 is SGHTA and CDR2 is FQGNSA. V lost 10 bases and J 5 bases, leaving 17 bases between the germline ends. The CDR3 totals 13 residues. CDR3 in amino acids: CATGPSQEETQYF. As DNA, the CDR3 is TGTGCCACCGGACCGTCACAGGAGGAGACCCAGTACTTC.

This clonotype was counted a few times. The chain uses TRBV12-3 or TRBV12-4 and TRBJ1-4; D remains ambiguous. The V and J ends lost 3 bases and 8 bases respectively, with 7 bases between them. The CDR3 covers 12 residues. Here the CDR3 reads CASSFIREKLFF. The CDR3 nucleotides read TGTGCCAGCAGTTTTATCCGGGAAAAACTGTTTTTT.

This chain links TRBV10-3 with TRBJ1-2; D may be TRBD1 (6 bases). Trimming took 2 bases from V and 6 from J, leaving 10 bases between them. Germline lookup yields CDR1 ENHRY and CDR2 SYGVKD. This CDR3 spans 13 amino acids. CDR3: CAISEETGHGYTF. The DNA of the CDR3 is TGTGCCATCAGTGAGGAGACAGGTCATGGCTACACCTTC.